This TCR beta chain appears in the sequencing data of a study of T cell responses to AZD1222 COVID-19 vaccine. Concerning this clone: Its target is unknown.

Study results and limitations: Repertoires were collected only later (after the peak T cell response had occurred). Mostly white British, mostly female donors; authors suggested clonal diversity may be underestimated.

Trimming removed 2 bases from V and 4 bases from J, with 8 bases in between. The CDR3 covers 13 residues. Germline V gives CDR1 MNHEY, CDR2 SVGEGT. The data were produced by immunoSEQ multiplex PCR, yet TCRdb's version contains in-frame clones alone and is incomplete. In the table there are 110,000 to 150,000 clones, 85% to 95% of which are singletons. This sequence was found in an adult in good health. V and J are TRBV6-2 or TRBV6-3 and TRBJ1-1; D gene ambiguous. The starting material was peripheral blood, obtained on day 0 of AZD1222 vaccination. CDR3 coding DNA: TGTGCCAGCAGTTACATTCGCGCCACTGAAGCTTTCTTT. Its protein is CASSYIRATEAFF.